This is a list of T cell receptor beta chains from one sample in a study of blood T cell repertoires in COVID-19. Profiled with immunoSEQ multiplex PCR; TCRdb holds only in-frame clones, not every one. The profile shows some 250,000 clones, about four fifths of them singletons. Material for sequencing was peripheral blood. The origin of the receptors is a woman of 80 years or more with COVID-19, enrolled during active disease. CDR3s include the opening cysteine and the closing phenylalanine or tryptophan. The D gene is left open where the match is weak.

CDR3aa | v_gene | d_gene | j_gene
CASLERGTYNEQFF | TRBV2 | TRBD2 | TRBJ2-1
CATSDTGTGNTEAFF | TRBV24-1 | TRBD1 | TRBJ1-1
CASSSGTGDEKLFF | TRBV2 | TRBD1 | TRBJ1-4
CASSHLPGMGGNTIYF | TRBV4-1 | . | TRBJ1-3
CASISSYNEQFF | TRBV28 | . | TRBJ2-1
CASSQQQGPNEQFF | TRBV4-1 | . | TRBJ2-1
CASSPQAPNGYTF | TRBV6-2/TRBV6-3 | . | TRBJ1-2
CASSLDPTNTEAFF | TRBV5-1 | . | TRBJ1-1
CASSLGDEKLFF | TRBV7-2 | . | TRBJ1-4
CASSLLAGGYNEQFF | TRBV7-3 | TRBD2 | TRBJ2-1
CSAFNRGSNEKLFF | TRBV29-1 | TRBD1 | TRBJ1-4
CAISQHREGTDTQYF | TRBV10-3 | . | TRBJ2-3
CASSLQGIYGYTF | TRBV7-9 | . | TRBJ1-2
CASSRGGSYNEQFF | TRBV18 | TRBD2 | TRBJ2-1
CASSSPALNEKLFF | TRBV19 | . | TRBJ1-4
CASSLSGNKAFF | TRBV11-2 | . | TRBJ1-1
CASSLGLAGGQMFF | TRBV6-2/TRBV6-3 | TRBD2 | TRBJ2-2
CASTGQGARGYTF | TRBV2 | TRBD1 | TRBJ1-2
CATRSTGGGNTIYF | TRBV15 | TRBD1 | TRBJ1-3
CASRQGGLGEKLFF | TRBV2 | TRBD1 | TRBJ1-4
CASSSGLAGGEYEQYF | TRBV27 | TRBD2 | TRBJ2-7
CASSPRDIRQYF | TRBV7-9 | . | TRBJ2-4
CASSWDRGEGQPQHF | TRBV5-5 | TRBD1 | TRBJ1-5
CASSQDTRGSNEQFF | TRBV4-1 | . | TRBJ2-1
CASSPPFVGGANVLTF | TRBV5-1 | . | TRBJ2-6
CASSAGTSGSYEQYF | TRBV28 | TRBD2 | TRBJ2-7
CASSRTGERNTIYF | TRBV11-2 | TRBD1 | TRBJ1-3
CASKRRSSYNSPLHF | TRBV6-5 | . | TRBJ1-6
CASSHAGTASLEAFF | TRBV6-6 | TRBD1 | TRBJ1-1
CASSLGPLGDRSPGEAFF | TRBV5-4 | TRBD1 | TRBJ1-1
CASSLLALYPYNEQFF | TRBV10-2 | . | TRBJ2-1